This T cell receptor beta chain was obtained from a study of response to subunit inactivated influenza vaccine. Turning to this clonotype: Its cognate antigen is unknown.

TCRdb used MiXCR to reprocess the RT-PCR reads, holding one entry per CDR3 protein. The sample consists of around 540,000 distinct CDR3 sequences, roughly 10% of them appearing once. General study findings and limits: T cells newly recruited by each seasonal influenza vaccination are few, the authors suggested.

The CDR3 is 15 residues long. Germline CDR1 and CDR2: DFQATT and SNEGSKA (reference sequence). V was shortened by 0 bases and J by 9 bases, with 15 bases between the two germline ends. The sample consisted of PBMCs from blood, taken on the day of vaccination. The sequence derives from a man between 50 and 59 years old who received an inactivated influenza vaccine. J is TRBJ1-6 and V is TRBV20-1, with a weak D call TRBD1 (6 bases). The CDR3 sequence: CSARDLPGEGSPLHF. The DNA for the CDR3 is TGCAGTGCTAGAGATCTGCCAGGGGAGGGTTCACCCCTCCACTTT.